This is a list of T cell receptor beta chains from one sample in a study of identical twins. TCRdb reprocessed the 5' RACE reads via MiXCR and lists one record per CDR3 protein. The repertoire consists of approximately 500,000 distinct CDR3 sequences, with roughly 24% occurring once and the leading ten covering approximately 2.9%. These same data were also listed under a study on T cells expressing NK-cell markers.

What was sequenced was CD4+ T cells sorted from blood. The receptors derive from a young woman in good health. Both conserved end residues are part of each CDR3. Fields, in order: J gene, D gene, clone size, V gene, CDR3 DNA, CDR3 protein. A D gene is named only where the DNA matches it firmly. Size tells how often a clone was seen (once, few, many) or the class of an expanded clone, and some rows leave it out.

j_call: TRBJ1-3; d_call: NA; clone_size: NA; v_call: TRBV7-9; cdr3_nt: TGTGCCAGCAGCTTAGACCGGGGGTTGAACACCATATATTTT; cdr3_aa: CASSLDRGLNTIYF
j_call: TRBJ1-6; d_call: TRBD1; clone_size: NA; v_call: TRBV7-9; cdr3_nt: TGTGCCAGCAGCTTAGAAGGGGGCGGTTCAACCCTCCACTTT; cdr3_aa: CASSLEGGGSTLHF
j_call: TRBJ1-2; d_call: NA; clone_size: NA; v_call: TRBV19; cdr3_nt: TGTGCCAGTAGCGCTGGACCACTGTATGGCTACACCTTC; cdr3_aa: CASSAGPLYGYTF
j_call: TRBJ2-1; d_call: TRBD2; clone_size: many; v_call: TRBV20-1; cdr3_nt: TGCAGTGCTAGAGATCCGGCGGGAGGGTACAATGAGCAGTTCTTC; cdr3_aa: CSARDPAGGYNEQFF
j_call: TRBJ2-3; d_call: NA; clone_size: few; v_call: TRBV9; cdr3_nt: TGTGCCAGCAGCGTACAGGGGAGTGAAACGAATACGCAGTATTTT; cdr3_aa: CASSVQGSETNTQYF
j_call: TRBJ2-2; d_call: TRBD2; clone_size: NA; v_call: TRBV20-1; cdr3_nt: TGCAGTGCAACGGGGACTAGTGAGAGACCCGGGGAGCTGTTTTTT; cdr3_aa: CSATGTSERPGELFF
j_call: TRBJ1-2; d_call: NA; clone_size: NA; v_call: TRBV9; cdr3_nt: TGTGCCAGCAGCGTATCCCAGGGGCCGGATGGCTACACCTTC; cdr3_aa: CASSVSQGPDGYTF
j_call: TRBJ2-7; d_call: NA; clone_size: NA; v_call: TRBV5-1; cdr3_nt: TGCGCCAGCAGCCCAGGGGACAACTACGAGCAGTACTTC; cdr3_aa: CASSPGDNYEQYF
j_call: TRBJ2-1; d_call: NA; clone_size: many; v_call: TRBV3-1; cdr3_nt: TGTGCCAGCAGCCAAGGCCGCAATGAGCAGTTCTTC; cdr3_aa: CASSQGRNEQFF
j_call: TRBJ2-6; d_call: NA; clone_size: NA; v_call: TRBV7-9; cdr3_nt: TGTGCCAGCAGCTCCAACTCTGGGGCCAACGTCCTGACTTTC; cdr3_aa: CASSSNSGANVLTF
j_call: TRBJ1-5; d_call: NA; clone_size: few; v_call: TRBV12-3/TRBV12-4; cdr3_nt: TGTGCCAGCAGGGGTGACAATCAGCCCCAGCATTTT; cdr3_aa: CASRGDNQPQHF
j_call: TRBJ2-5; d_call: NA; clone_size: few; v_call: TRBV10-3; cdr3_nt: TGTGCCACGGAAGGGCAAGGAGAGACCCAGTACTTC; cdr3_aa: CATEGQGETQYF
j_call: TRBJ2-6; d_call: NA; clone_size: NA; v_call: TRBV10-3; cdr3_nt: TGTGCCATCAGTGTGGGGGAGGGGGCTGGGGCCAACGTCCTGACTTTC; cdr3_aa: CAISVGEGAGANVLTF
j_call: TRBJ1-2; d_call: TRBD1; clone_size: few; v_call: TRBV5-5; cdr3_nt: TGTGCCAGCAGCTTCGGGACAGGGGGCGCGGAAGGCTACACCTTC; cdr3_aa: CASSFGTGGAEGYTF
j_call: TRBJ2-5; d_call: NA; clone_size: few; v_call: TRBV14; cdr3_nt: TGTGCCAGCAGCCGAGCTACAGGGTTGGGAGAGACCCAGTACTTC; cdr3_aa: CASSRATGLGETQYF
j_call: TRBJ2-7; d_call: NA; clone_size: NA; v_call: TRBV5-1; cdr3_nt: TGCGCCAGCAGCCCGATCGGGACCTCCTACGAGCAGTACTTC; cdr3_aa: CASSPIGTSYEQYF
j_call: TRBJ2-7; d_call: NA; clone_size: NA; v_call: TRBV3-1; cdr3_nt: TGTGCCAGCAGCCTCGGACTGAACGAGCAGTACTTC; cdr3_aa: CASSLGLNEQYF
j_call: TRBJ2-1; d_call: NA; clone_size: few; v_call: TRBV6-1; cdr3_nt: TGTGCCAGCACGCTGGGGGGCCTCTTCAGTGAGCAGTTCTTC; cdr3_aa: CASTLGGLFSEQFF
j_call: TRBJ2-5; d_call: NA; clone_size: NA; v_call: TRBV5-6; cdr3_nt: TGTGCCAGCAGCTTGGCGGATAGCCGGGAGACCCAGTACTTC; cdr3_aa: CASSLADSRETQYF
j_call: TRBJ2-3; d_call: NA; clone_size: NA; v_call: TRBV20-1; cdr3_nt: TGCAGTGCTAGAAATCTTCGCACAGATACGCAGTATTTT; cdr3_aa: CSARNLRTDTQYF
j_call: TRBJ2-3; d_call: TRBD2; clone_size: few; v_call: TRBV7-7; cdr3_nt: TGTGCTAGCAGCCCAACAGCGGGGGCGGGCACAGATACGCAGTATTTT; cdr3_aa: CASSPTAGAGTDTQYF
j_call: TRBJ1-1; d_call: TRBD1; clone_size: few; v_call: TRBV9; cdr3_nt: TGTGCCAGCAGCGGCATGGACAGGGACAAAACTGAAGCTTTCTTT; cdr3_aa: CASSGMDRDKTEAFF
j_call: TRBJ2-1; d_call: NA; clone_size: NA; v_call: TRBV6-1; cdr3_nt: TGTGCCAGCAGTGACCGGCAAGCGTCCAGGGCCAATGAGCAGTTCTTC; cdr3_aa: CASSDRQASRANEQFF
j_call: TRBJ2-7; d_call: NA; clone_size: NA; v_call: TRBV12-3/TRBV12-4; cdr3_nt: TGTGCCAGCAGATCCCAGGGAAGCGGCTACGAGCAGTACTTC; cdr3_aa: CASRSQGSGYEQYF
j_call: TRBJ2-7; d_call: NA; clone_size: NA; v_call: TRBV10-3; cdr3_nt: TGTGCCATCAGTGAGTCAAAAGGTCGGACTGCCGAGCAGTACTTC; cdr3_aa: CAISESKGRTAEQYF
j_call: TRBJ2-7; d_call: NA; clone_size: NA; v_call: TRBV2; cdr3_nt: TGTGCCAGCACGACGGAGACCTACGAGCAGTACTTC; cdr3_aa: CASTTETYEQYF
j_call: TRBJ2-2; d_call: NA; clone_size: NA; v_call: TRBV20-1; cdr3_nt: TGCAGTGCTAGAGGTGGAGGGCCTGGTCCGGCCGGGGAGCTGTTTTTT; cdr3_aa: CSARGGGPGPAGELFF
j_call: TRBJ2-7; d_call: NA; clone_size: NA; v_call: TRBV7-2; cdr3_nt: TGTGCCAGCAGCCCCTCCCCCTGGGTTTACGAGCAGTACTTC; cdr3_aa: CASSPSPWVYEQYF
j_call: TRBJ1-1; d_call: NA; clone_size: NA; v_call: TRBV20-1; cdr3_nt: TGCAGTGCTAGTTGGCTCACTGAAGCTTTCTTT; cdr3_aa: CSASWLTEAFF
j_call: TRBJ2-1; d_call: TRBD2; clone_size: few; v_call: TRBV6-2/TRBV6-3; cdr3_nt: TGTGCCAGCAGTTACTGGGGGTCGGGAGGGTACAATGAGCAGTTCTTC; cdr3_aa: CASSYWGSGGYNEQFF
j_call: TRBJ2-1; d_call: TRBD1; clone_size: NA; v_call: TRBV7-2; cdr3_nt: TGTGCCAGCAGGCTACCGGGACAGACATACAATGAGCAGTTCTTC; cdr3_aa: CASRLPGQTYNEQFF
j_call: TRBJ2-3; d_call: TRBD2; clone_size: few; v_call: TRBV29-1; cdr3_nt: TGCAGCGTTGCTACTAGCGGGAGGGCCGGGGTCACAGATACGCAGTATTTT; cdr3_aa: CSVATSGRAGVTDTQYF
j_call: TRBJ1-1; d_call: NA; clone_size: few; v_call: TRBV7-9; cdr3_nt: TGTGCCAGCAGCCTATTACAGGGTGAAGCTTTCTTT; cdr3_aa: CASSLLQGEAFF
j_call: TRBJ1-6; d_call: TRBD1; clone_size: NA; v_call: TRBV5-6; cdr3_nt: TGTGCCAGCAGCTTTAACAGGGGACTCTCACCCCTCCACTTT; cdr3_aa: CASSFNRGLSPLHF
j_call: TRBJ2-5; d_call: NA; clone_size: NA; v_call: TRBV5-1; cdr3_nt: TGCGCCAGCAGCTTGGAGCGGGCTGAAGAGACCCAGTACTTC; cdr3_aa: CASSLERAEETQYF
j_call: TRBJ2-1; d_call: TRBD2; clone_size: NA; v_call: TRBV7-7; cdr3_nt: TGTGCCAGCAGCTCCGGACTAGCGGGAGGGGGTTATGAGCAGTTCTTC; cdr3_aa: CASSSGLAGGGYEQFF